Presented here are 27 T cell receptor beta chains from one specimen sequenced in a study of blood T cell repertoires in COVID-19. Some clones are missing from TCRdb's copy, which holds only in-frame ones; the method was immunoSEQ multiplex PCR. This table holds approximately 90,000 clones, roughly 80% found once. Sequencing input: peripheral blood. These receptor sequences come from a human donor in a cohort sampled during active COVID-19.

This clone came up once. The chain combines TRBV6-5 with TRBJ2-3, with TRBD2 matching over 11 bases. In germline, CDR1 is MNHEY, CDR2 SVGAGI. The CDR3 length is 16 residues. The V gene end was trimmed by 2 bases and the J gene end by 4 bases; junction bases not matched to a gene: 5. The CDR3 reads CASSYSSGRGPDTQYF. The CDR3 DNA reads as TGTGCCAGCAGTTACAGTAGCGGGAGGGGCCCAGATACGCAGTATTTT.

The V gene is TRBV6-6, the J gene TRBJ2-7; 8 positions agree with TRBD1. Trimming took 4 bases from V and 4 from J; bases not matched to a gene: 12. Germline V gene sequence: CDR1 MNHNY, CDR2 SVGAGI (reference sequence). CDR3 length equals 16 residues. The CDR3 nucleotides read TGTGCCAGCAGTTTGTCAGGCGGACAGGGTTTGTACGAGCAGTACTTC. This translates into CASSLSGGQGLYEQYF.

CDR3 in amino acids: CASSDIRAGGADTGELFF. The DNA for the CDR3 is TGTGCCAGCAGTGACATCCGAGCGGGAGGCGCGGACACCGGGGAGCTGTTTTTT. This chain connects TRBV2 to TRBJ2-2; 9 bases are shared with TRBD2. Trimming removed 3 bases from V and 3 bases from J; junction bases left unmatched: 11. Germline CDR1 and CDR2: SNHLY and FYNNEI. The CDR3 has 18 amino acids. Filled out from reference TRBV2 and TRBJ2-2, the complete variable domain reads EPEVTQTPSHQVTQMGQEVILRCVPISNHLYFYWYRQILGQKVEFLVSFYNNEISEKSEIFDDQFSVERPDGSNFTLKIRSTKLEDSAMYFCASSDIRAGGADTGELFFGEGSRLTVL.

This rearrangement joins TRBV19 to TRBJ2-5; D possibly corresponds to TRBD1 (6 bases). This CDR3 is 15 amino acids long. Germline CDR1 LNHDA, CDR2 SQIVND (reference sequence). Deletions cut 6 bases from V and 3 bases from J, with 17 bases between. The CDR3 nucleotides are TGTGCCAGTAGCCCCGGACAGAGAAAAGAAGAGACCCAGTACTTC. Translation gives CASSPGQRKEETQYF.

Here the CDR3 DNA reads TGTGCCAGTAAGGAGGTGGGCAGGGGGCACACTGAAGCTTTCTTT. Translated: CASKEVGRGHTEAFF. This chain connects TRBV19 to TRBJ1-1, with TRBD1 matching over 8 bases. The length of the CDR3 is 15 residues. Trimming removed 7 bases from V and 3 bases from J; junction bases left unmatched: 10. CDR1 and CDR2 from the germline V gene are LNHDA and SQIVND (reference sequence).

The chain links TRBV11-1 to TRBJ1-1; unclear D gene. Trimming removed 3 bases from V and 4 bases from J, with 12 bases in between. The germline CDR1 and CDR2 sequences are SGHAT and FQDESV (reference sequence). The CDR3 is 14 residues long. The CDR3 loop is CASSFGVMGTEAFF. The DNA of the CDR3 is TGTGCCAGCAGCTTCGGGGTAATGGGCACTGAAGCTTTCTTT.

This clone has more than one count but fewer than ten. J is TRBJ1-3 and V is TRBV11-2; D not resolved. The germline CDR1 and CDR2 sequences are SGHAT and FQNNGV. V lost 4 bases, J lost 0 bases, and 16 bases lay in between. This CDR3 has 17 residues. The CDR3 sequence: CASSSAVRETSGNTIYF. The CDR3 nucleotides are TGTGCCAGCAGCTCCGCCGTGAGGGAAACCTCTGGAAACACCATATATTTT.

The chain carries TRBV6-2 or TRBV6-3 and TRBJ2-7; no definite D call. Per the germline V gene, CDR1 is MNHEY and CDR2 is SVGEGT. Trimming removed 2 bases from V and 4 bases from J, with 24 bases in between. The CDR3 runs to 18 residues. CDR3 residues: CASSYPILEKLFSYEQYF. The CDR3 DNA follows: TGTGCCAGCAGTTACCCAATCCTCGAAAAACTATTTTCGTACGAGCAGTACTTC.

The rearrangement joins TRBV3-1 (or the pseudogene TRBV3-2) to TRBJ1-3; the D gene is possibly TRBD1 (6 bases). Deletions cut 4 bases from V and 4 bases from J, with 17 bases between. Germline assignment: CDR1 LGHDT and CDR2 YNNKEL (reference sequence). The CDR3 extends over 16 amino acids. The DNA for the CDR3 is TGTGCCAGCAGCCCTCTGGACAGCATCGCGGGAAACACCATATATTTT. Translated, it gives CASSPLDSIAGNTIYF.

The chain recombines TRBV28 with TRBJ2-2; TRBD2 matches at 7 bases. The CDR3 loop spans 15 amino acids. Looked up from germline, CDR1 is MDHEN and CDR2 is SYDVKM. Trimming at V came to 4 bases and at J to 3 bases, leaving 5 bases not matched to a gene. The CDR3 coding sequence is TGTGCCAGCAGTTGGGTGGGAGGGTACACCGGGGAGCTGTTTTTT. It specifies CASSWVGGYTGELFF. The complete variable domain, with remaining parts taken from reference TRBV28 and TRBJ2-2, reads DVKVTQSSRYLVKRTGEKVFLECVQDMDHENMFWYRQDPGLGLRLIYFSYDVKMKEKGDIPEGYSVSREKKERFSLILESASTNQTSMYLCASSWVGGYTGELFFGEGSRLTVL.

The J gene is TRBJ2-1, the V gene TRBV28; the match to TRBD1 covers 8 bases. CDR1 and CDR2 (germline): MDHEN, SYDVKM. This CDR3 region has 14 residues. V gave up 10 bases and J gave up 3 bases; unmatched junction bases: 8. This CDR3 is CATQDRVNYNEQFF. CDR3 coding DNA: TGTGCCACCCAGGACAGGGTGAACTACAATGAGCAGTTCTTC.

CDR3 nucleotides: TGTGCCAGCAGCCAACGAGGACAGGGTAACACCATATATTTT. Translation gives CASSQRGQGNTIYF. V is TRBV11-2 and J is TRBJ1-3, with 8 nucleotides matching TRBD1. CDR3 size: 14 residues. With 5 bases clipped from V and 7 bases from J, the junction kept 7 bases outside the gene matches. Germline V gene data show CDR1 as SGHAT and CDR2 as FQNNGV.

This sequence joins TRBV18 and TRBJ2-5; TRBD1 might be the D (6 bases). In germline, CDR1 is KGHSH, CDR2 LQKENI. This CDR3 is built from 14 residues. V lost 2 bases and J lost 0, with 7 bases in between. The DNA for the CDR3 is TGTGCCAGCTCACCAAGGACAGACCAAGAGACCCAGTACTTC. Translated, it gives CASSPRTDQETQYF.

The genes are TRBV6-5 and TRBJ1-3; 7 bases line up with TRBD1. CDR1 is MNHEY and CDR2 is SVGAGI in the germline V gene. The CDR3 spans 15 residues. V shed 7 bases, J shed 2 bases, and the junction held 8 bases outside the gene matches. CDR3 in DNA: TGTGCCAGCATTGCCGACAGGGCGGCTGGAAACACCATATATTTT. Its translation: CASIADRAAGNTIYF.

J is TRBJ1-4 and V is TRBV28; 7 bases agree with TRBD1. The V segment lost 6 bases and the J segment 8 bases; nucleotides outside the gene matches: 9. The CDR3 is made up of 14 amino acids. The V gene's germline CDR1 is MDHEN and CDR2 SYDVKM. The CDR3 DNA is TGTGCCAGCAGGTCACAGGGGCCGGGGGAAAAACTGTTTTTT. Translating gives CASRSQGPGEKLFF.

This clone turned up a few times. This chain links TRBV6-5 with TRBJ2-4; D may be TRBD1 (7 bases). CDR3 length: 16 amino acids. Trimming stripped 2 bases from V and 3 bases from J, with 14 bases between. Germline V gene data show CDR1 as MNHEY and CDR2 as SVGAGI. CDR3 coding DNA: TGTGCCAGCAGTTACCCAGGGGGGCAAGGCAAAAACATTCAGTACTTC. Translated: CASSYPGGQGKNIQYF.

The chain links TRBV3-1 (or the pseudogene TRBV3-2) to TRBJ1-1; maybe TRBD1 (5 bases). CDR1 LGHDT and CDR2 YNNKEL come from the germline V gene (reference sequence). The CDR3 spans 14 residues. The V and J ends lost 0 bases and 4 bases respectively, with 9 bases between them. This CDR3 reads CASSQDSGITEAFF. In nucleotides, the CDR3 is TGTGCCAGCAGCCAAGATTCAGGGATCACTGAAGCTTTCTTT.

The chain is built from TRBV18 and TRBJ2-7; weak D call: TRBD1 (5 bases). V was shortened by 3 bases and J by 5 bases, with 11 bases between the two germline ends. CDR1 KGHSH and CDR2 LQKENI come from the germline V gene. This CDR3 is built from 13 residues. CDR3 residues: CASSPHKGNEQYF. DNA of the CDR3: TGTGCCAGCTCACCTCACAAGGGGAACGAGCAGTACTTC.

The chain is built from TRBV6-5 and TRBJ2-3; no clear D. The CDR3 totals 16 residues. From germline, CDR1 is MNHEY and CDR2 SVGAGI. Trimming removed 0 bases from V and 4 bases from J, with 14 bases in between. CDR3 DNA: TGTGCCAGCAGTTACTCCTCTGGTACTAAAGCAGATACGCAGTATTTT. Its protein product is CASSYSSGTKADTQYF.

A few counts support this clone. The rearrangement joins TRBV12-5 to TRBJ2-1; 10 nucleotides align to TRBD1. Germline-derived CDR1 and CDR2 are LGHNT and FRNRAP. This CDR3 is 17 amino acids long. The V and J ends lost 0 bases and 5 bases, in that order; junction bases with no gene match: 7. The CDR3 sequence: CASGLVRGTGANNEQFF. In DNA form, the CDR3 reads TGTGCTAGTGGTTTGGTACGAGGGACAGGGGCGAACAATGAGCAGTTCTTC.

This chain joins TRBV3-1 (or the pseudogene TRBV3-2) and TRBJ1-2; D call uncertain. CDR1 and CDR2 (germline): LGHDT, YNNKEL (reference sequence). The CDR3 extends over 14 amino acids. Between the trimmed V and J ends, which lost 0 bases and 7 bases, there was a span of 12 bases. The CDR3 reads CASSQEPGVGGYTF. Here the CDR3 DNA reads TGTGCCAGCAGCCAAGAACCCGGGGTGGGTGGCTACACCTTC.

For the CDR3, the DNA is TGTGCCAGCAGTGATTCCCCGACAGTGAACACTGAAGCTTTCTTT. This encodes CASSDSPTVNTEAFF. The chain links TRBV2 to TRBJ1-1, with TRBD1 as a possible D gene (5 bases). From germline, CDR1 is SNHLY and CDR2 FYNNEI. The CDR3 length is 15 residues. With 3 bases removed from V and 0 bases from J, the gap between germline ends came to 11 bases.

This clone was seen only a few times. The chain recombines TRBV18 with TRBJ2-7; D might be TRBD2 (6 bases). With 2 bases removed from V and 7 bases from J, the gap between germline ends came to 12 bases. Germline lookup yields CDR1 KGHSH and CDR2 LQKENI. The CDR3 totals 13 residues. The CDR3 DNA reads TGTGCCAGCTCACCAGGTGCGGGGCGTGAGCAGTACTTC. It specifies CASSPGAGREQYF.

The chain links TRBV30 to TRBJ1-2, with TRBD1 as a possible D gene (5 bases). Germline lookup yields CDR1 GTSNPN and CDR2 SVGIG (reference sequence). This CDR3 region has 15 residues. V lost 1 base, J lost 6 bases, and 18 bases lay in between. This chain's CDR3 is CAWSGFTGSPDGYTF. CDR3 DNA sequence: TGTGCCTGGAGTGGTTTCACAGGATCCCCGGATGGCTACACCTTC.

This chain joins TRBV24-1 and TRBJ2-3; 7 bases map to TRBD2. V lost 8 bases and J lost 3; bases outside the gene matches: 10. CDR3 length equals 15 residues. Germline CDR1 KGHDR, CDR2 SFDVKD. CDR3 sequence: CATTSGEGHTDTQYF. The DNA of the CDR3 is TGTGCCACCACGTCGGGGGAGGGCCATACAGATACGCAGTATTTT.

This clone was picked up one time. V usage is TRBV2 and J usage is TRBJ2-4, with a tentative D call TRBD1 (6 bases). The CDR3 runs to 16 residues. V was shortened by 5 bases and J by 1 base, with 15 bases between the two germline ends. Germline assignment: CDR1 SNHLY and CDR2 FYNNEI. CDR3 nucleotides: TGTGCCAGCAGTAGTGAAAGGGGGTATGCCAAAAACATTCAGTACTTC. Translated: CASSSERGYAKNIQYF. Using reference TRBV2 and TRBJ2-4 for the parts outside the CDR3, the full variable domain is EPEVTQTPSHQVTQMGQEVILRCVPISNHLYFYWYRQILGQKVEFLVSFYNNEISEKSEIFDDQFSVERPDGSNFTLKIRSTKLEDSAMYFCASSSERGYAKNIQYFGAGTRLSVL.

V and J are TRBV2 and TRBJ1-2; 7 nucleotides line up with TRBD1. V shed 4 bases and J 2 bases; nucleotides not matched to a gene: 1. Germline CDR1 SNHLY, CDR2 FYNNEI. The CDR3 spans 13 residues. The DNA for the CDR3 is TGTGCCAGCAGTGTGGACAGGAACTATGGCTACACCTTC. It translates to CASSVDRNYGYTF.